The 32 T cell receptor beta chains presented below share a single source sample, sequenced in a study of T cell responses to AZD1222 COVID-19 vaccine. The method was immunoSEQ multiplex PCR; TCRdb's version includes in-frame clones alone and lacks a portion of them. The repertoire holds 150,000 or so clones, with about 90% as singletons. The sample here was peripheral blood, taken on day 0 of AZD1222 vaccination. These receptor sequences come from an adult in good health.

The chain employs TRBV11-2 and TRBJ2-3; D may be TRBD2 (7 bases). The CDR3 runs 18 residues. V was pared by 1 base and J by 2 bases, with 19 bases between. Germline V gives CDR1 SGHAT, CDR2 FQNNGV. CDR3 sequence: CASSLGVGRGANTDTQYF. In DNA, the CDR3 is TGTGCCAGCAGCTTAGGGGTTGGGAGGGGGGCCAACACAGATACGCAGTATTTT.

This clone was seen a single time. V gene TRBV28 combines with J gene TRBJ2-5, with D perhaps matching TRBD1 (6 bases). With 4 bases removed from V and 4 bases from J, the gap between germline ends came to 16 bases. The V gene's germline CDR1 is MDHEN and CDR2 SYDVKM. The CDR3 extends over 15 amino acids. The CDR3 nucleotides are TGTGCCAGCAGTTCCTCCAGGGGCGCTCGAGAGACCCAGTACTTC. Translation: CASSSSRGARETQYF.

The CDR3: CASSQTGSYTEAFF. The CDR3 bases are TGTGCCAGCAGCCAAACAGGATCGTATACTGAAGCTTTCTTT. V usage is TRBV3-1 (or the pseudogene TRBV3-2) and J usage is TRBJ1-1; D might be TRBD1 (5 bases). The CDR3 has 14 amino acids. Germline values: CDR1 LGHDT, CDR2 YNNKEL (reference sequence). Deletions cut 2 bases from V and 5 bases from J, with 12 bases between.

The rearrangement joins TRBV4-1 to TRBJ1-2; D not resolved. The CDR3 loop spans 15 amino acids. With 0 bases removed from V and 4 bases from J, the gap between germline ends came to 12 bases. Germline-derived CDR1 and CDR2 are MGHRA and YSYEKL. The CDR3 sequence: CASSQDLPGGYGYTF. The CDR3 nucleotides read TGCGCCAGCAGCCAAGATCTCCCAGGAGGCTATGGCTACACCTTC.

The chain is built from TRBV5-8 and TRBJ1-5; no definite D call. The V gene lost 4 bases and the J gene lost 5 bases, with 7 bases spanning the gap. Germline V gene sequence: CDR1 SGHTS, CDR2 YDEGEE. The CDR3 totals 12 residues. CDR3 nucleotides: TGTGCCAGCAGCCACCGAGATCAGCCCCAGCATTTT. It translates to CASSHRDQPQHF. Full variable domain (rest looked up from reference TRBV5-8 and TRBJ1-5): EAGVTQSPTHLIKTRGQQATLRCSPISGHTSVYWYQQALGLGLQFLLWYDEGEERNRGNFPPRFSGRQFPNYSSELNVNALELEDSALYLCASSHRDQPQHFGDGTRLSIL.

The chain recombines TRBV5-5 with TRBJ2-5, with 15 bases fitting TRBD2. From germline, CDR1 is SGHKS and CDR2 YYEKEE (reference sequence). J gave up 4 bases and V 4 bases, and 5 bases lay outside the gene matches. This CDR3 is built from 16 residues. CDR3 in amino acids: CASSLGLAGGRETQYF. CDR3 DNA: TGTGCCAGCAGCCTCGGACTAGCGGGGGGGAGAGAGACCCAGTACTTC.

The J gene is TRBJ1-2, the V gene TRBV19, with D hard to call. The CDR3 spans 14 residues. V gave up 6 bases and J gave up 6 bases, with 17 bases separating them. The germline V gene encodes CDR1 LNHDA and CDR2 SQIVND (reference sequence). CDR3 DNA sequence: TGTGCCAGTAGGGGCGGTGGCGTGCGCGATGGCTACACCTTC. Protein product: CASRGGGVRDGYTF.

This clone showed up just once. The chain combines TRBV2 with TRBJ1-1; D call uncertain. Trimming took off 6 bases at V and 6 bases at J, with 17 bases between the two ends. The CDR3 sequence is 14 residues long. Germline assignment: CDR1 SNHLY and CDR2 FYNNEI. Here the CDR3 reads CASRPRESLPEAFF. In DNA form, the CDR3 reads TGTGCCAGCAGGCCCCGAGAGAGCCTTCCTGAAGCTTTCTTT.

V usage is TRBV9 and J usage is TRBJ2-3; TRBD1 is a possible D gene (5 bases). CDR1 and CDR2 (germline): SGDLS, YYNGEE. V lost 5 bases and J 11 bases, leaving 18 bases between the germline ends. This CDR3 has 13 amino acids. In DNA form, the CDR3 reads TGTGCCAGCAGTCGTCAGGGTTTCAACCGGCAGTATTTT. Residues: CASSRQGFNRQYF.

The chain uses TRBV12-5 and TRBJ2-1; TRBD2 agrees at 10 bases. The germline gives CDR1 LGHNT, CDR2 FRNRAP. V shed 5 bases and J 5 bases; nucleotides not matched to a gene: 6. The CDR3 has 15 amino acids. Here the CDR3 DNA reads TGTGCTAGTGGTCAACGGACTAGCGGTAACAATGAGCAGTTCTTC. It encodes CASGQRTSGNNEQFF.

This chain uses TRBV10-3 with TRBJ2-3, with D possibly matching TRBD2 (5 bases). The CDR3 consists of 16 residues. V shed 0 bases and J shed 0 bases, with 10 bases lying between them. Germline CDR1 and CDR2: ENHRY and SYGVKD. CDR3 region: CAISESRGYSTDTQYF. The CDR3 DNA sequence: TGTGCCATCAGTGAGTCTCGGGGTTACAGCACAGATACGCAGTATTTT.

The chain recombines TRBV6-5 with TRBJ1-1; 7 bases match TRBD1. Germline V CDR1 and CDR2: MNHEY, SVGAGI. This CDR3 region has 13 residues. With 6 bases clipped from V and 6 bases from J, the junction kept 7 bases outside the gene matches. For the CDR3, the DNA is TGTGCCAGCAGGGTCAGGGGGGCCTCTGAAGCTTTCTTT. It codes for CASRVRGASEAFF.

The chain joins TRBV16 to TRBJ2-6; 7 nucleotides match TRBD1. The CDR3 runs to 17 residues. CDR1 is KGHSY, CDR2 FQNENV, per germline. J gave up 0 bases and V 3 bases, and 5 bases lay outside the gene matches. CDR3: CASSHLDRDSGANVLTF. The CDR3 DNA sequence: TGTGCCAGCAGCCACTTAGACAGGGACTCTGGGGCCAACGTCCTGACTTTC.

The chain joins TRBV18 to TRBJ1-6; 7 positions agree with TRBD1. This CDR3 comprises 16 residues. With 1 base clipped from V and 7 bases from J, the junction kept 7 bases outside the gene matches. Germline CDR1 reads KGHSH; CDR2 reads LQKENI. The CDR3 DNA sequence: TGTGCCAGCTCACCACAACAGGGGTCATCGAATTCACCCCTCCACTTT. Translated: CASSPQQGSSNSPLHF.

J is TRBJ2-2 and V is TRBV2; D is unresolved. V was cut by 1 base and J by 8 bases, with 11 bases left in between. Germline CDR1 reads SNHLY; CDR2 reads FYNNEI. The CDR3 loop spans 14 amino acids. The CDR3 reads CASSEESSRGELFF. The DNA for the CDR3 is TGTGCCAGCAGTGAAGAATCGTCGAGAGGGGAGCTGTTTTTT.

In its sample, this clone was seen a few times. V and J are TRBV28 and TRBJ1-6; 8 nucleotides align to TRBD1. The V gene end was trimmed by 5 bases and the J gene end by 7 bases; junction bases not matched to a gene: 7. Germline V gene sequence: CDR1 MDHEN, CDR2 SYDVKM. The CDR3 covers 15 residues. The CDR3 DNA is TGTGCCAGCAGTCCAGCCTCAGGGGGCAATTCACCCCTCCACTTT. Its translation is CASSPASGGNSPLHF.

The chain combines TRBV7-2 with TRBJ1-2, with D unresolved. The V gene lost 1 base and the J gene lost 4 bases, with 19 bases spanning the gap. The CDR3 runs to 17 residues. CDR1 is SGHTA and CDR2 is FQGNSA in the germline V gene. The CDR3 reads CASSLDLGSGWGYGYTF. As DNA, the CDR3 is TGTGCCAGCAGCTTAGATTTGGGTTCGGGGTGGGGCTATGGCTACACCTTC.

V is TRBV27 and J is TRBJ2-7; tentatively, D is TRBD1 (6 bases). Germline V gene data show CDR1 as MNHEY and CDR2 as SMNVEV (reference sequence). V shed 6 bases and J shed 2 bases, with 26 bases lying between them. This CDR3 spans 18 amino acids. CDR3 amino acids: CASSLKPRPRQAPYEQYF. CDR3 coding DNA: TGTGCCAGCAGCCTTAAACCCCGCCCCAGACAGGCCCCCTACGAGCAGTACTTC.

This sequence joins TRBV3-1 (or the pseudogene TRBV3-2) and TRBJ2-3, with a tentative D call TRBD2 (5 bases). The V end lost 0 bases, the J end lost 8 bases, and 15 bases lay between the germline ends. CDR3 length equals 15 residues. The germline V gene has CDR1 LGHDT and CDR2 YNNKEL (reference sequence). The CDR3 sequence: CASSQDPQRGGTQYF. The CDR3 bases are TGTGCCAGCAGCCAAGATCCCCAACGAGGAGGTACGCAGTATTTT.

The chain is built from TRBV18 and TRBJ1-6; TRBD1 might be the D (5 bases). The CDR3 spans 18 residues. V dropped 5 bases and J dropped 7 bases, with 24 bases sitting between them. CDR1 is KGHSH and CDR2 is LQKENI in the germline V gene. CDR3 loop: CASSSRAPHGTTNSPLHF. The CDR3 DNA sequence: TGTGCCAGCTCATCCCGGGCCCCACACGGGACCACAAATTCACCCCTCCACTTT. The complete variable domain, with remaining parts taken from reference TRBV18 and TRBJ1-6, reads NAGVMQNPRHLVRRRGQEARLRCSPMKGHSHVYWYRQLPEEGLKFMVYLQKENIIDESGMPKERFSAEFPKEGPSILRIQQVVRGDSAAYFCASSSRAPHGTTNSPLHFGNGTRLTVT.

The chain combines TRBV6-5 with TRBJ1-5; possibly TRBD1 for D (5 bases). The V end was cut by 7 bases, the J end by 7 bases, with 14 bases between. CDR3 size: 13 residues. CDR1 and CDR2 from the germline V gene are MNHEY and SVGAGI. This CDR3 is CASTLGGGQPQHF. The CDR3 nucleotides are TGTGCCAGCACCCTGGGGGGAGGCCAGCCCCAGCATTTT.

This chain uses TRBV9 with TRBJ2-1; 8 positions match TRBD2. The V gene end was trimmed by 2 bases and the J gene end by 10 bases; junction bases not matched to a gene: 11. CDR1 SGDLS and CDR2 YYNGEE come from the germline V gene. The CDR3 is made up of 15 amino acids. CDR3 residues: CASSVWTSSPGEQFF. CDR3 DNA: TGTGCCAGCAGCGTCTGGACTAGCTCCCCCGGGGAGCAGTTCTTC.

This sequence joins TRBV18 and TRBJ1-1; 10 bases fit TRBD1. J gave up 3 bases and V 3 bases, and 1 base lay outside the gene matches. The CDR3 is 14 residues long. Looked up from germline, CDR1 is KGHSH and CDR2 is LQKENI. The CDR3 sequence: CASSPGQGHTEAFF. CDR3 sequence (DNA): TGTGCCAGCTCACCGGGACAGGGGCACACTGAAGCTTTCTTT.

The V gene is TRBV10-3, the J gene TRBJ1-1, with a tentative D call TRBD1 (6 bases). Germline V CDR1 and CDR2: ENHRY, SYGVKD. The CDR3 is made up of 15 amino acids. V lost 1 base to trimming and J lost 1 base, with 10 bases between them. CDR3 sequence reads: CAISEFQGRNTEAFF. The CDR3 DNA follows: TGTGCCATCAGTGAGTTTCAGGGGCGGAACACTGAAGCTTTCTTT.

This sequence joins TRBV14 and TRBJ1-1; D perhaps matches TRBD1 (6 bases). CDR1 SGHDN and CDR2 FVKESK come from the germline V gene. The CDR3 totals 12 residues. V gave up 4 bases and J gave up 8 bases, with 11 bases separating them. The CDR3 sequence is CASSRQGQEAFF. Here the CDR3 DNA reads TGTGCCAGCAGCCGGCAGGGACAAGAAGCTTTCTTT.

This clone appeared a single time. One end of the junction does not line up with germline, which may come from a read error. The gene calls are TRBV6-5 and TRBJ2-5; D remains unclear. Germline V lookup: CDR1 MNHEY, CDR2 SVGAGI. CDR3 length equals 13 residues. Here the CDR3 reads CASSALGQETRYF. In nucleotides, the CDR3 is TGTGCCAGCTCGGCGTTAGGCCAAGAGACCCGGTACTTC.

The V gene is TRBV29-1, the J gene TRBJ1-2; possible D gene TRBD1, 6 bases. V was cut by 3 bases and J by 4 bases, with 9 bases left in between. The germline V gene encodes CDR1 SQVTM and CDR2 ANQGSEA. The CDR3 extends over 12 amino acids. This CDR3 reads CSVERGGYGYTF. The CDR3 coding sequence is TGCAGCGTTGAGAGGGGGGGCTATGGCTACACCTTC.

The chain is built from TRBV7-9 and TRBJ2-5; TRBD2 agrees at 7 bases. Germline CDR1 and CDR2: SEHNR and FQNEAQ (reference sequence). The CDR3 sequence is 16 residues long. V lost 1 base to trimming and J lost 1 base; unmatched junction nucleotides: 6. The DNA for the CDR3 is TGTGCCAGCAGCTTAGGTTCGGGGGGAACCCAAGAGACCCAGTACTTC. Its translation: CASSLGSGGTQETQYF.

This sequence joins TRBV27 and TRBJ1-1, with D perhaps TRBD1 (5 bases). Germline CDR1 reads MNHEY; CDR2 reads SMNVEV (reference sequence). CDR3 size: 16 residues. V shed 1 base and J shed 6 bases, with 18 bases lying between them. The CDR3 DNA sequence: TGTGCCAGCAGTTTATATCCCTCCGGGGGGAGGGCTGAAGCTTTCTTT. As protein: CASSLYPSGGRAEAFF.

The chain uses TRBV18 and TRBJ2-2; 10 bases align to TRBD2. The CDR3 length is 16 residues. Germline trimming cut 0 bases from V and 7 bases from J; bases unmatched to any gene: 5. Per the germline V gene, CDR1 is KGHSH and CDR2 is LQKENI. As DNA, the CDR3 is TGTGCCAGCTCACCACCGACTAGCGGGCTTCACGGGGAGCTGTTTTTT. Protein sequence: CASSPPTSGLHGELFF.

The chain joins TRBV15 to TRBJ1-3; D gene unclear. Trimming removed 5 bases at V and 0 bases at J, with 17 bases between. CDR1 is LNHNV, CDR2 YYDKDF, per germline (reference sequence). This CDR3 has 17 amino acids. CDR3 protein: CATSRSFWEASGNTIYF. CDR3 nucleotides: TGTGCCACCAGCCGATCGTTTTGGGAGGCCTCTGGAAACACCATATATTTT.

The chain has TRBV18 and TRBJ1-2; no definite D call. CDR1 is KGHSH, CDR2 LQKENI, per germline. The length of the CDR3 is 13 residues. Trimming took 4 bases from V and 5 from J, leaving 11 bases between them. The CDR3 region has the DNA TGTGCCAGCTCACTAGGCGGGGAATATGGCTACACCTTC. This translates into CASSLGGEYGYTF.